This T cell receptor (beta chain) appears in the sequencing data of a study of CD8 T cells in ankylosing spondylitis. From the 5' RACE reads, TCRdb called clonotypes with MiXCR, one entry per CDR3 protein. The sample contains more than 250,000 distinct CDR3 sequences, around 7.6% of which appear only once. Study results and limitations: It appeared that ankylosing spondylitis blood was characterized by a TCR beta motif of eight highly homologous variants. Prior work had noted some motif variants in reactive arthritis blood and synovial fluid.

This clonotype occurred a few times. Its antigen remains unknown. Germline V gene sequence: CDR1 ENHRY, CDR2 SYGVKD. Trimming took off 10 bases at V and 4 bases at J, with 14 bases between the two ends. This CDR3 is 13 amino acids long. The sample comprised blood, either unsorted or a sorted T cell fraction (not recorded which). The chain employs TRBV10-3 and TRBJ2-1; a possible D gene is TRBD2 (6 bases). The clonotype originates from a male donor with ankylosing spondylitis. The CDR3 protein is CATEVTRYNEQFF. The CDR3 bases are TGTGCCACCGAAGTGACTAGGTACAATGAGCAGTTCTTC.